These T cell receptor beta chains were read from a single sample in a study of T cell responses to AZD1222 COVID-19 vaccine. Assay used: immunoSEQ multiplex PCR; TCRdb lists only in-frame clones, some missing. The data contain about 150,000 clones, more than 85% of them singletons. The source material was peripheral blood, sampled on day 0 of AZD1222 vaccination. The receptors originated from an adult in good health. The CDR3 runs from the conserved cysteine through the conserved F or W. Fields, in order: J gene, V gene, clone size, D gene, CDR3 DNA, CDR3 protein. The D gene is left open where the match is weak. Not all rows give a size; the values are once, few, many and, for expanded clones, a class.

j_gene: TRBJ2-7
v_gene: TRBV30
abundance: NA
d_gene: TRBD1
CDR3nt: TGTGCCTGGATGGACGGGACAGGGAGTGTAGCGCAGTACTTC
CDR3aa: CAWMDGTGSVAQYF

j_gene: TRBJ2-7
v_gene: TRBV27
abundance: few
d_gene: TRBD1
CDR3nt: TGTGCCAGCAGCCCACAGGGGGGCGAGCAGTACTTC
CDR3aa: CASSPQGGEQYF

j_gene: TRBJ1-2
v_gene: TRBV15
abundance: once
d_gene: NA
CDR3nt: TGTGCCACCAGCAGAGATCGAAGGGCTTCTGGCTACACCTTC
CDR3aa: CATSRDRRASGYTF

j_gene: TRBJ2-7
v_gene: TRBV5-1
abundance: NA
d_gene: NA
CDR3nt: TGCGCCAGCAGCTCCCGGGGTGCGGGTCACGAGCAGTACTTC
CDR3aa: CASSSRGAGHEQYF

j_gene: TRBJ1-4
v_gene: TRBV4-1
abundance: NA
d_gene: NA
CDR3nt: TGCGCCAGCAGCTCAGAATTAGGCAGGGGTGGTGAAAAACTGTTTTTT
CDR3aa: CASSSELGRGGEKLFF

j_gene: TRBJ2-1
v_gene: TRBV19
abundance: NA
d_gene: NA
CDR3nt: TGTGCCAGTAGTATGGGTGTTAGGACTGGCGCGTTCTTC
CDR3aa: CASSMGVRTGAFF

j_gene: TRBJ2-1
v_gene: TRBV5-4
abundance: NA
d_gene: TRBD1
CDR3nt: TGTGCCAGCAGCTCCGGGACAGGGAATTACAATGAGCAGTTCTTC
CDR3aa: CASSSGTGNYNEQFF

j_gene: TRBJ2-5
v_gene: TRBV20-1
abundance: NA
d_gene: NA
CDR3nt: TGCAGTGCTCAGATGGTGGAGACCCAGTACTTC
CDR3aa: CSAQMVETQYF

j_gene: TRBJ2-7
v_gene: TRBV7-6
abundance: once
d_gene: NA
CDR3nt: TGTGCCAGCAGCTTAGAAGGGGCTAGTCCGCGCTTC
CDR3aa: CASSLEGASPRF

j_gene: TRBJ2-7
v_gene: TRBV28
abundance: NA
d_gene: NA
CDR3nt: TGTGCCAGCAGCCCTAGAGGCAGGGTCCCCTACGAGCAGTACTTC
CDR3aa: CASSPRGRVPYEQYF

j_gene: TRBJ1-4
v_gene: TRBV6-1
abundance: NA
d_gene: NA
CDR3nt: TGTGCCAGCAGTGAGCCGGACAGTGAAAAACTGTTTTTT
CDR3aa: CASSEPDSEKLFF

j_gene: TRBJ1-5
v_gene: TRBV24-1
abundance: NA
d_gene: NA
CDR3nt: TGTGCCACCAGTGGGCTAGGTAGCAATCAGCCCCAGCATTTT
CDR3aa: CATSGLGSNQPQHF

j_gene: TRBJ2-7
v_gene: TRBV7-9
abundance: NA
d_gene: TRBD2
CDR3nt: TGTGCCAGCAGCTCCCGGGAGGGCTTTTCCTACGAGCAGTACTTC
CDR3aa: CASSSREGFSYEQYF

j_gene: TRBJ2-7
v_gene: TRBV6-2/TRBV6-3
abundance: NA
d_gene: NA
CDR3nt: TGTGCCAGCAGTTACTCACCAGCGCCAGCCTACGAGCAGTACTTC
CDR3aa: CASSYSPAPAYEQYF

j_gene: TRBJ2-7
v_gene: TRBV6-5
abundance: NA
d_gene: NA
CDR3nt: TGTGCCAGCAGCCGGCGAGGATACGAGCAGTACTTC
CDR3aa: CASSRRGYEQYF

j_gene: TRBJ2-1
v_gene: TRBV5-1
abundance: NA
d_gene: NA
CDR3nt: TGCGCCAGCAGCTTGGGTGGGAGGATCAACAATGAGCAGTTCTTC
CDR3aa: CASSLGGRINNEQFF

j_gene: TRBJ1-1
v_gene: TRBV12-2
abundance: once
d_gene: NA
CDR3nt: TGTGCAAGTCGCTTAGTGGACAGGGAGGAGGGTACGACTGAAGCTTTCTTT
CDR3aa: CASRLVDREEGTTEAFF

j_gene: TRBJ1-1
v_gene: TRBV28
abundance: NA
d_gene: NA
CDR3nt: TGTGCCAGCAGTTATCACAGGGTGGGGGAGACCACTGCAGCTTTCTTT
CDR3aa: CASSYHRVGETTAAFF